This TCR beta chain originates from a study of T cell responses to AZD1222 COVID-19 vaccine. Study summary: Whether given at about 4 or about 12 weeks, second doses were pooled.

With regard to this clone: The antigen is not known.

The study's findings and limits: Donors were largely white British and mainly female; clonal diversity was possibly underestimated. Dominant CD4 TCR responses targeted spike regions 160-218 and 743-854. Increases in Spike-specific TCR breadth and depth were seen after two AZD1222 doses.

The CDR3 consists of 14 residues. Per the germline V gene, CDR1 is MDHEN and CDR2 is SYDVKM. The V end lost 1 base, the J end lost 6 bases, and 13 bases lay between the germline ends. The table came from immunoSEQ multiplex PCR; TCRdb's copy has only in-frame clones and leaves some out. The sample shows about 160,000 clones, about nine tenths of them seen only once. The clonotype comes from an adult in good health. The chain has TRBV28 and TRBJ2-7; the D is unclear. Here the sequenced sample was peripheral blood, taken on day 0 of AZD1222 vaccination. The CDR3 DNA is TGTGCCAGCAGTTTATCCCAGACCTTGTTCGAGCAGTACTTC. Its translation is CASSLSQTLFEQYF.